Below are 21 T cell receptor beta chains sequenced from a single sample in a study of blood T cells in healthy people across ages. A second roughly 6 to 12 cycle PCR used barcoded and J-beta primers. TCRdb recomputed calls from the 5' RACE reads with MiXCR, one row per CDR3 protein. The sample lists about 730,000 distinct CDR3 sequences; around 40% were seen once. The sequenced material came from blood. The receptor source for this set is a woman in her fifties or sixties in good health.

The gene calls are TRBV29-1 and TRBJ2-3; no clear D gene. The CDR3 has 12 amino acids. Germline CDR1 is SQVTM and CDR2 is ANQGSEA. Trimming cost V 7 bases and J 4 bases, with 12 bases left between them. CDR3 nucleotides: TGCAGCGCCCCCTTTGGGCCAGATACGCAGTATTTT. This codes for CSAPFGPDTQYF.

The chain uses TRBV24-1 and TRBJ2-1; D is unclear. CDR3 length: 12 residues. Germline V gene lookup returns CDR1 KGHDR and CDR2 SFDVKD. Trimming took off 1 base at V and 8 bases at J, with 5 bases between the two ends. CDR3 in amino acids: CATSDFLHEQFF. CDR3 sequence (DNA): TGTGCCACCAGTGATTTCTTACATGAGCAGTTCTTC.

The rearrangement joins TRBV3-1 to TRBJ2-1, with 8 bases that match TRBD2. V lost 0 bases to trimming and J lost 10 bases; unmatched junction nucleotides: 5. CDR1 is LGHDT and CDR2 is YNNKEL in the germline V gene (reference sequence). This CDR3 spans 14 amino acids. The CDR3 loop is CASSQDGLAREQFF. The CDR3 nucleotides read TGTGCCAGCAGCCAAGACGGACTAGCCAGAGAGCAGTTCTTC.

V gene TRBV6-1 combines with J gene TRBJ2-7; D unclear. V shed 7 bases and J shed 3 bases, with 13 bases lying between them. This CDR3 has 13 residues. Looked up from germline, CDR1 is MNHNS and CDR2 is SASEGT. The CDR3 DNA follows: TGTGCCAGCAACCAAGGTTGGGACTACGAGCAGTACTTC. Protein product: CASNQGWDYEQYF.

The chain recombines TRBV20-1 with TRBJ2-5, with 7 bases matching TRBD2. The CDR3 runs to 13 residues. Germline V gene data show CDR1 as DFQATT and CDR2 as SNEGSKA (reference sequence). J was trimmed by 4 bases and V by 4 bases; bases with no gene match: 6. Here the CDR3 DNA reads TGCAGTGCTAAACGCGGACTAGGAGAGACCCAGTACTTC. Its translation is CSAKRGLGETQYF.

V and J are TRBV4-2 and TRBJ2-7; D not resolved. CDR3 length equals 13 residues. From germline, CDR1 is LGHNA and CDR2 YNFKEQ. The V end was cut by 3 bases, the J end by 4 bases, with 10 bases between. The CDR3 nucleotides read TGTGCCAGCAGCCATGACTTATTGTACGAGCAGTACTTC. Protein product: CASSHDLLYEQYF.

Of note for this clonotype: A much larger clone sits a single nucleotide away, making a read error possible. The CDR3 sequence: CASSLTGVRRGYTF. The CDR3 nucleotides are TGTGCCAGCAGTCTTACAGGGGTTAGGCGTGGCTACACCTTC. V gene TRBV27 combines with J gene TRBJ1-2; 7 nucleotides line up with TRBD1. After removal of 5 bases from V and 7 bases from J, the junction contained 10 bases not matched to a gene. The CDR3 is 14 residues long. CDR1 is MNHEY and CDR2 is SMNVEV in the germline V gene (reference sequence).

This clonotype was recorded a few times. V usage is TRBV7-2 and J usage is TRBJ2-3; 11 positions agree with TRBD2. The CDR3 consists of 15 residues. CDR1 and CDR2 from the germline V gene are SGHTA and FQGNSA. V dropped 5 bases and J dropped 8; count of bases not matched to a gene: 9. The CDR3 DNA is TGTGCCAGCAGCCTGGGGACTAGCGGATGGGGTACGCAGTATTTT. Amino acid sequence: CASSLGTSGWGTQYF.

This chain joins TRBV6-5 and TRBJ1-6, with 7 positions matching TRBD1. This CDR3 spans 16 amino acids. The trim removed 0 bases at V and 15 bases at J, leaving 14 bases unmatched. Looked up from germline, CDR1 is MNHEY and CDR2 is SVGAGI. CDR3 region: CASSYSMVRGTALLHF. CDR3 nucleotides: TGTGCCAGCAGTTACTCGATGGTTCGCGGGACAGCTCTCCTCCACTTT.

This chain connects TRBV7-2 to TRBJ2-3, with 10 bases lining up with TRBD2. Germline V lookup: CDR1 SGHTA, CDR2 FQGNSA. The ends lost 2 bases at V and 9 bases at J; junction bases unmatched: 8. The CDR3 consists of 15 residues. CDR3 amino acids: CASSLPASGGVTQYF. CDR3 nucleotide sequence: TGTGCCAGCAGCTTACCGGCTAGCGGGGGAGTAACGCAGTATTTT.

The chain links TRBV5-1 to TRBJ2-5; 7 nucleotides align to TRBD1. Looked up from germline, CDR1 is SGHRS and CDR2 is YFSETQ. Trimming removed 2 bases from V and 0 bases from J; junction bases left unmatched: 4. This CDR3 contains 15 residues. CDR3 sequence: CASSFDGQDQETQYF. CDR3 DNA: TGCGCCAGCAGCTTCGACGGACAGGACCAAGAGACCCAGTACTTC.

The chain has TRBV6-5 and TRBJ2-7, with 10 bases lining up with TRBD1. Germline V gene data show CDR1 as MNHEY and CDR2 as SVGAGI. The CDR3 covers 16 residues. The junction had 8 bases not matched to a gene; V was cut back by 1 base and J by 5 bases. The CDR3 region has the DNA TGTGCCAGCAGTTACTTCCCCCCCGGGACAGGGGACGAGCAGTACTTC. This codes for CASSYFPPGTGDEQYF.

The chain couples TRBV5-1 to TRBJ2-1; TRBD2 agrees at 8 bases. Germline CDR1 SGHRS, CDR2 YFSETQ. Trimming at V came to 1 base and at J to 6 bases, leaving 3 bases not matched to a gene. The CDR3 spans 14 residues. CDR3 in amino acids: CASSLPTSVNEQFF. The CDR3 DNA reads TGCGCCAGCAGCTTGCCGACTAGCGTCAATGAGCAGTTCTTC.

The J gene is TRBJ1-1, the V gene TRBV7-9; possibly TRBD1 for D (5 bases). The V end was cut by 4 bases, the J end by 1 base, with 22 bases between. Germline CDR1 SEHNR, CDR2 FQNEAQ (reference sequence). This CDR3 has 18 residues. CDR3 amino acids: CASSSWGTGRIANTEAFF. Here the CDR3 DNA reads TGTGCCAGCAGCTCCTGGGGCACAGGACGTATAGCGAACACTGAAGCTTTCTTT.

The chain's CDR3 is CASRVSTSGRVGETQYF. The CDR3 coding sequence is TGTGCCAGCAGGGTCTCGACTAGCGGGAGGGTCGGGGAGACCCAGTACTTC. The J gene is TRBJ2-5, the V gene TRBV12-3 or TRBV12-4, with 14 bases lining up with TRBD2. The CDR3 is made up of 17 amino acids. Losses at the gene ends were 6 bases for V and 5 bases for J; bases not matched to a gene: 11.

The chain is built from TRBV3-1 and TRBJ1-1; D call uncertain. This CDR3 region has 14 residues. Trimming stripped 3 bases from V and 11 bases from J, with 19 bases between. Per germline, CDR1 LGHDT and CDR2 YNNKEL (reference sequence). The CDR3 reads CASSQRTGYPRAFF. CDR3 coding DNA: TGTGCCAGCAGCCAGAGGACCGGTTATCCGCGTGCTTTCTTT.

The V call is TRBV2, the J call TRBJ2-7, with D perhaps being TRBD1 or TRBD2 (7 bases each). Trimming left V 6 bases short and J 7 bases short, with 22 bases between. Germline CDR1 and CDR2: SNHLY and FYNNEI. The CDR3 is 15 residues long. The CDR3 DNA follows: TGTGCCAGCAGGGATTCACAGGGGTCCGGGGGGGAGCAGTACTTC. This gives the protein CASRDSQGSGGEQYF.

V gene TRBV11-3 combines with J gene TRBJ2-7; no firm D call. The germline V gene has CDR1 SGHNT and CDR2 YENEEA. The CDR3 totals 14 residues. V was pared by 5 bases and J by 7 bases, with 18 bases between. This chain's CDR3 is CASSGHAARNEQYF. DNA of the CDR3: TGTGCCAGCAGCGGCCACGCGGCCCGCAATGAGCAGTACTTC.

The chain links TRBV24-1 to TRBJ2-3; D unresolved. Germline values: CDR1 KGHDR, CDR2 SFDVKD. The CDR3 covers 17 residues. V lost 2 bases, J lost 4 bases, and 18 bases lay in between. This chain's CDR3 is CATSDSQALHGSDTQYF. DNA of the CDR3: TGTGCCACCAGTGATTCCCAGGCCTTACATGGGTCAGATACGCAGTATTTT.

The chain couples TRBV12-3 or TRBV12-4 to TRBJ2-4; possibly TRBD1 for D (6 bases). The better agreement between TRBJ2-7 and the DNA end casts doubt on the J call. The CDR3 sequence is 14 residues long. CDR3 amino acids: CASRPETGPYEQYF. CDR3 nucleotides: TGTGCCAGTAGGCCGGAGACAGGTCCCTACGAGCAGTACTTC.

The J gene is TRBJ2-1, the V gene TRBV7-8, with TRBD2 matching 11 bases. This CDR3 has 14 amino acids. J gave up 10 bases and V 5 bases, and 7 bases lay outside the gene matches. Germline assignment: CDR1 SGHVS and CDR2 FQNEAQ. CDR3 region: CASSGTSGLSEQFF. The CDR3 coding sequence is TGTGCCAGCAGCGGGACTAGCGGCCTCTCGGAGCAGTTCTTC.